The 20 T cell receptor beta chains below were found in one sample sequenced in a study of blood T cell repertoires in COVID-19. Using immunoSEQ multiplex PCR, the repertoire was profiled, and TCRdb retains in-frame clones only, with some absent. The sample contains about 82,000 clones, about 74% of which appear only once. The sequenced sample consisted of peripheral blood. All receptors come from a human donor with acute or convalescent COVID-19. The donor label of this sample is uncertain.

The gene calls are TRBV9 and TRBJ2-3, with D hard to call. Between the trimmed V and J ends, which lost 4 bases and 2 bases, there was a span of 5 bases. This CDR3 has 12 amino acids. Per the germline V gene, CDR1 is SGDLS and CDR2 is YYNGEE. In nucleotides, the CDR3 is TGTGCCAGCAGCCCGTTCACAGATACGCAGTATTTT. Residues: CASSPFTDTQYF.

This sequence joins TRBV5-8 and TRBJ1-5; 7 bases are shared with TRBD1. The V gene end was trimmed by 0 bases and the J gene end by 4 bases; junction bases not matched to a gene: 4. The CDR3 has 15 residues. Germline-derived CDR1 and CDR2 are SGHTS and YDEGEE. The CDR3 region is CASSLVQGRNQPQHF. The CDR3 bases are TGTGCCAGCAGCTTGGTACAGGGGCGAAATCAGCCCCAGCATTTT.

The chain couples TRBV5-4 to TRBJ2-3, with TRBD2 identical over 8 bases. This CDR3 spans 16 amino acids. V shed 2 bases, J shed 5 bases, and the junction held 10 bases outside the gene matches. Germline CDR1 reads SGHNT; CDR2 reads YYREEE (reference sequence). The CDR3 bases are TGTGCCAGCAGCTTCTCCGGGGGGGCGGATGGAGATACGCAGTATTTT. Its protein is CASSFSGGADGDTQYF.

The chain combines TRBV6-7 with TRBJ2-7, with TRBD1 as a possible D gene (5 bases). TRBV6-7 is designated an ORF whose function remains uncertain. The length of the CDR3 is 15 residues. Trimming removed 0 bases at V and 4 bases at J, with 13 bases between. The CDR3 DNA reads TGTGCCAGCAGTTACTCTCAGGGTGAAGGTTACGAGCAGTACGTC. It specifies CASSYSQGEGYEQYV.

CDR3 sequence (DNA): TGTGCCAGCAGCCCCCGAGGGACAGGCACTGGAAACACCATATATTTT. Translation: CASSPRGTGTGNTIYF. This sequence joins TRBV7-6 and TRBJ1-3; 8 bases align to TRBD1. Looked up from germline, CDR1 is SGHVS and CDR2 is FNYEAQ. J lost 2 bases, V lost 5 bases, and 8 bases had no gene match. There are 16 residues in the CDR3. The full variable domain, completed using reference TRBV7-6 and TRBJ1-3, is GAGVSQSPRYKVTKRGQDVALRCDPISGHVSLYWYRQALGQGPEFLTYFNYEAQQDKSGLPNDRFSAERPEGSISTLTIQRTEQRDSAMYRCASSPRGTGTGNTIYFGEGSWLTVV.

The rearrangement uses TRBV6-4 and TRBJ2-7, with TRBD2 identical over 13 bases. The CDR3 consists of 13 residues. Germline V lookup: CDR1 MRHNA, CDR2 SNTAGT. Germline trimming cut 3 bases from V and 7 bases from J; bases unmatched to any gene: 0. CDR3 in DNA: TGTGCCAGCAGTGAACTAGCGGGAGGGGAGCAGTACGTC. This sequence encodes CASSELAGGEQYV.

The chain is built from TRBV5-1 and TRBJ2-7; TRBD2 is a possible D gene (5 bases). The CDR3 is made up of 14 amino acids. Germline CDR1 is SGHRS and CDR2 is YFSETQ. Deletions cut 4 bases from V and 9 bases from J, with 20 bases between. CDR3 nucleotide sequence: TGCGCCAGCAGCCAAGACGGGAACGTACGTGGGCAGTACTTC. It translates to CASSQDGNVRGQYF.

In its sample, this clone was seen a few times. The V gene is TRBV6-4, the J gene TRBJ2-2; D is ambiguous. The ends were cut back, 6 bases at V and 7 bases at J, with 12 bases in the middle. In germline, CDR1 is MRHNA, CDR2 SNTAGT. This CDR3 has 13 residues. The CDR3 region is CASSPEEFGELFF. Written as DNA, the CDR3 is TGTGCCAGCAGCCCCGAAGAGTTCGGGGAGCTGTTTTTT.

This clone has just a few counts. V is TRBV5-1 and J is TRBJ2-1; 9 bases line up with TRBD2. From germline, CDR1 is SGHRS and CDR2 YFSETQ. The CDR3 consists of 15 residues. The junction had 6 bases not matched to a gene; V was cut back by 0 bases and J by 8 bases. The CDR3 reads CASSLDSGRVDEQFF. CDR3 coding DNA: TGCGCCAGCAGCTTGGATAGCGGGAGAGTCGATGAGCAGTTCTTC. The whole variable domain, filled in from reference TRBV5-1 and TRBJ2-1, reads KAGVTQTPRYLIKTRGQQVTLSCSPISGHRSVSWYQQTPGQGLQFLFEYFSETQRNKGNFPGRFSGRQFSNSRSEMNVSTLELGDSALYLCASSLDSGRVDEQFFGPGTRLTVL.

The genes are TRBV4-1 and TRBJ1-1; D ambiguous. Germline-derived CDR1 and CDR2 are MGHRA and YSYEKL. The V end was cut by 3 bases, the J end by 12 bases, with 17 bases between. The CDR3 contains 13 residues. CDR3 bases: TGCGCCAGCAGCCACGTAATGGAGGGTCGGACTTTCTTT. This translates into CASSHVMEGRTFF.

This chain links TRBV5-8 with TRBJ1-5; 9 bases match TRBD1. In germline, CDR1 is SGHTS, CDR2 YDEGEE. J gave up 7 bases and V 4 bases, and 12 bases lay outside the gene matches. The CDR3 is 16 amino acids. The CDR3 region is CASSELTGGRGQPQHF. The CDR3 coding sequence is TGTGCCAGCAGCGAACTAACAGGGGGCAGGGGACAGCCCCAGCATTTT.

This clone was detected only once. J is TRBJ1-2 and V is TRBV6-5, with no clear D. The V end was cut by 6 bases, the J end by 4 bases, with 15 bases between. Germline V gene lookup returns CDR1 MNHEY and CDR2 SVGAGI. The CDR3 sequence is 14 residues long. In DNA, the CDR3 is TGTGCCAGCAGCCGCCCAGGAGGGTCCTATGGCTACACCTTC. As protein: CASSRPGGSYGYTF.

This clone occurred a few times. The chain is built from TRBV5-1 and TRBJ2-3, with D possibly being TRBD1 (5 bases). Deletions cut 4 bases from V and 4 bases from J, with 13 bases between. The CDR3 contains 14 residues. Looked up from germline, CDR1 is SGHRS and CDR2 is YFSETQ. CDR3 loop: CASSIDSGADTQYF. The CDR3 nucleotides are TGCGCCAGCAGCATAGACAGTGGCGCAGATACGCAGTATTTT. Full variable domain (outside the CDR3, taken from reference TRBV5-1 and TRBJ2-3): KAGVTQTPRYLIKTRGQQVTLSCSPISGHRSVSWYQQTPGQGLQFLFEYFSETQRNKGNFPGRFSGRQFSNSRSEMNVSTLELGDSALYLCASSIDSGADTQYFGPGTRLTVL.

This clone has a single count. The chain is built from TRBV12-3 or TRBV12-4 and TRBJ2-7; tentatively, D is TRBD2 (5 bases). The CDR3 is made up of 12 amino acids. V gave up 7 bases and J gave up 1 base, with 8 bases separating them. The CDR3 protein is CASKGRSYEQYF. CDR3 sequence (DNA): TGTGCCAGCAAAGGGAGATCCTACGAGCAGTACTTC.

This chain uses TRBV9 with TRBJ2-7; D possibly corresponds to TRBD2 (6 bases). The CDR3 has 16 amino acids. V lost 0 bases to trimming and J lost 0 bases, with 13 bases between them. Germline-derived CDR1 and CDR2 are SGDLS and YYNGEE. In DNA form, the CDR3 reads TGTGCCAGCAGCGTAGCAGCGGAGGGAGCCTCCTACGAGCAGTACTTC. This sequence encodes CASSVAAEGASYEQYF. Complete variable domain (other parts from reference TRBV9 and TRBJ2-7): DSGVTQTPKHLITATGQRVTLRCSPRSGDLSVYWYQQSLDQGLQFLIQYYNGEERAKGNILERFSAQQFPDLHSELNLSSLELGDSALYFCASSVAAEGASYEQYFGPGTRLTVT.

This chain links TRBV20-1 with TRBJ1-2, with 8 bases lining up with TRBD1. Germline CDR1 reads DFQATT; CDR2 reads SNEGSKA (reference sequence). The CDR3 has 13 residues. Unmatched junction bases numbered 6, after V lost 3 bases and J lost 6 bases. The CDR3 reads CSASGSTGDGYTF. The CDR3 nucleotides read TGCAGTGCTAGTGGCTCGACAGGGGATGGCTACACCTTC.

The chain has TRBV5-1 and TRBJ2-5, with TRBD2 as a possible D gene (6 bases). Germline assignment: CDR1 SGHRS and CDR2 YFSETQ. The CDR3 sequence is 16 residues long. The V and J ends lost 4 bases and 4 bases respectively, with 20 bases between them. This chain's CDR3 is CASSQIGGGGTETQYF. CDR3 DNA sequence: TGCGCCAGCAGCCAAATTGGGGGAGGAGGGACAGAGACCCAGTACTTC.

The CDR3: CASSIALRGNEQFF. Here the CDR3 DNA reads TGTGCCAGTAGTATCGCACTCAGGGGGAATGAGCAGTTCTTC. The V call is TRBV19, the J call TRBJ2-1; 7 bases are shared with TRBD1. The junction had 6 bases not matched to a gene; V was cut back by 3 bases and J by 7 bases. In germline, CDR1 is LNHDA, CDR2 SQIVND (reference sequence). This CDR3 comprises 14 residues.

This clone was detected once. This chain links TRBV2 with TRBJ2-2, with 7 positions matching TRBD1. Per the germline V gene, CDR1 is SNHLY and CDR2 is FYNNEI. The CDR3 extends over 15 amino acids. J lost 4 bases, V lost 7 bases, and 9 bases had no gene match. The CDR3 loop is CASNKGGAGTGELFF. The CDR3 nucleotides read TGTGCCAGCAATAAAGGGGGCGCCGGCACCGGGGAGCTGTTTTTT. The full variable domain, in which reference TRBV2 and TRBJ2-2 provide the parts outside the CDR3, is EPEVTQTPSHQVTQMGQEVILRCVPISNHLYFYWYRQILGQKVEFLVSFYNNEISEKSEIFDDQFSVERPDGSNFTLKIRSTKLEDSAMYFCASNKGGAGTGELFFGEGSRLTVL.

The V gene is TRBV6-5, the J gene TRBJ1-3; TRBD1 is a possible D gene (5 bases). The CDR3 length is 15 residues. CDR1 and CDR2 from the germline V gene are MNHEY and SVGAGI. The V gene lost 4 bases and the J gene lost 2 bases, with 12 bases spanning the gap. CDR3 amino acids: CASSFRGEAGNTIYF. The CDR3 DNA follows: TGTGCCAGCAGTTTTCGGGGGGAGGCTGGAAACACCATATATTTT.